This T cell receptor (beta chain) was recovered during a study of breast tumors, draining lymph nodes, adjacent tissues. TCRdb redid the calling of the multiplex PCR reads with MiXCR, one entry per CDR3 protein. The repertoire holds around 50,000 distinct CDR3 sequences, with roughly 23% as singletons. This clonotype has a count of ten or more. The antigen remains unidentified. Study observations and caveats: That most tumor T cells come from lymph nodes remained unproven. Compared with basal-like, luminal-like tumors shared significantly more repertoire with nontumor tissue. Compared with lymph nodes, tumors were less diverse; compared with nontumor tissue, more. Data fit most tumor T cells coming from lymph node, expanding in tumor.

With 5 bases clipped from V and 2 bases from J, the junction kept 5 bases outside the gene matches. Per the germline V gene, CDR1 is ENHRY and CDR2 is SYGVKD. The CDR3 has 14 residues. The chain carries TRBV10-3 and TRBJ2-7; 8 bases line up with TRBD2. The sequenced sample consisted of breast tumor tissue. This clonotype was sampled from a female donor with breast cancer. Some clones in this sample may be carry-over from other donors' samples. CDR3 protein: CAISIAGKTYEQYF. CDR3 coding DNA: TGTGCCATCAGTATAGCGGGGAAAACCTACGAGCAGTACTTC.